These 29 T cell receptor beta chains originate from one sample sequenced in a study of blood T cell repertoires in COVID-19. Clones were read by immunoSEQ multiplex PCR, and TCRdb kept only the in-frame ones, dropping some. The repertoire holds approximately 99,000 clones, with roughly 84% as singletons. Input material: peripheral blood. Receptor source: a man in his sixties or seventies with active or convalescent COVID-19.

The chain joins TRBV11-2 to TRBJ1-1; 8 bases align to TRBD1. CDR1 is SGHAT, CDR2 FQNNGV, per germline. The CDR3 runs to 17 residues. Losses at the gene ends were 1 base for V and 3 bases for J; bases not matched to a gene: 10. CDR3 nucleotides: TGTGCCAGCAGCTTAGTGCGGCAGGGGGCATTGTACACTGAAGCTTTCTTT. This gives the protein CASSLVRQGALYTEAFF. The variable domain in full, completed from reference TRBV11-2 and TRBJ1-1, reads EAGVAQSPRYKIIEKRQSVAFWCNPISGHATLYWYQQILGQGPKLLIQFQNNGVVDDSQLPKDRFSAERLKGVDSTLKIQPAKLEDSAVYLCASSLVRQGALYTEAFFGQGTRLTVV.

The CDR3 loop reads CASSGLAGAGSYNEQFF. The CDR3 DNA reads TGTGCCAGCAGTGGACTAGCGGGGGCCGGCTCCTACAATGAGCAGTTCTTC. V gene TRBV6-1 combines with J gene TRBJ2-1; 12 bases are a match to TRBD2. Germline values: CDR1 MNHNS, CDR2 SASEGT. The trim removed 4 bases at V and 0 bases at J, leaving 4 bases unmatched. The CDR3 sequence is 17 residues long.

The rearrangement joins TRBV6-2 or TRBV6-3 to TRBJ1-1; 9 bases match TRBD1. Germline-derived CDR1 and CDR2 are MNHEY and SVGEGT. The V gene end was trimmed by 4 bases and the J gene end by 5 bases; junction bases not matched to a gene: 5. CDR3 length equals 14 residues. CDR3 coding DNA: TGTGCCAGCAGTTCCACAGGGGGCGTGACTGAAGCTTTCTTT. It yields the protein CASSSTGGVTEAFF.

V is TRBV25-1 and J is TRBJ2-3, with 10 positions matching TRBD1. Trimming at V came to 3 bases and at J to 1 base, leaving 4 bases not matched to a gene. The CDR3 contains 16 residues. CDR1 is MGHDK and CDR2 is SYGVNS in the germline V gene. The CDR3 is CASSDDRGLGTDTQYF. Here the CDR3 DNA reads TGTGCCAGCAGTGACGACAGGGGGCTTGGCACAGATACGCAGTATTTT.

This rearrangement joins TRBV28 to TRBJ1-2, with D possibly matching TRBD1 (6 bases). The germline V and J ends were trimmed by 6 bases and 3 bases, with 11 bases remaining between them. The CDR3 totals 13 residues. Germline CDR1 and CDR2: MDHEN and SYDVKM. The CDR3 bases are TGTGCCAGCAGATGGGGGCGCGACTATGGCTACACCTTC. Residues: CASRWGRDYGYTF.

The genes are TRBV7-3 and TRBJ2-3, with D possibly TRBD2 on 6 matching bases. This CDR3 spans 14 amino acids. The V gene's germline CDR1 is SGHTA and CDR2 FQGTGA. V was trimmed by 4 bases and J by 6 bases, leaving 14 bases between them. The CDR3 loop reads CASSSGLAGDTQYF. The CDR3, as DNA: TGTGCCAGCAGCTCCGGACTCGCGGGGGATACGCAGTATTTT.

The chain links TRBV2 to TRBJ2-1; D gene uncertain. The germline V and J ends were trimmed by 4 bases and 3 bases, with 13 bases remaining between them. Germline loops: CDR1 SNHLY, CDR2 FYNNEI. The CDR3 totals 15 residues. Here the CDR3 reads CASSVVHTNYNEQFF. CDR3 in DNA: TGTGCCAGCAGTGTTGTGCACACAAACTACAATGAGCAGTTCTTC.

This clone was seen just once. V usage is TRBV6-5 and J usage is TRBJ1-2; a weak D match, TRBD1 (6 bases). Per the germline V gene, CDR1 is MNHEY and CDR2 is SVGAGI. Between the trimmed V and J ends, which lost 7 bases and 3 bases, there was a span of 18 bases. The CDR3 spans 15 residues. The CDR3 DNA reads as TGTGCCAGCACCCTACTCAGGGGTTCTCACTATGGCTACACCTTC. Its translation is CASTLLRGSHYGYTF.

The J gene is TRBJ2-7, the V gene TRBV3-1 (or the pseudogene TRBV3-2); 8 nucleotides agree with TRBD1. J lost 3 bases, V lost 7 bases, and 2 bases had no gene match. The germline CDR1 and CDR2 sequences are LGHDT and YNNKEL (reference sequence). The CDR3 contains 12 residues. The CDR3 nucleotides are TGTGCCAGCAATACAGGGGGCTACGAGCAGTACTTC. This translates into CASNTGGYEQYF.

V is TRBV6-4 and J is TRBJ2-5; 7 bases fit TRBD2. V lost 8 bases and J lost 5; bases outside the gene matches: 11. The germline V gene has CDR1 MRHNA and CDR2 SNTAGT. The CDR3 length is 14 residues. CDR3 coding DNA: TGTGCCAGCGGGGAGGGAGGAAGGTGGGAGACCCAGTACTTC. Its translation: CASGEGGRWETQYF.

The V call is TRBV6-5, the J call TRBJ1-1, with 11 positions matching TRBD1. With V trimmed by 0 bases and J by 4 bases, 4 bases remained unmatched. Per the germline V gene, CDR1 is MNHEY and CDR2 is SVGAGI. This CDR3 has 16 residues. Here the CDR3 reads CASSYSRTGGVTEAFF. The DNA for the CDR3 is TGTGCCAGCAGTTACTCACGGACAGGGGGCGTCACTGAAGCTTTCTTT.

This chain connects TRBV5-4 to TRBJ1-1; no clear D gene. CDR1 is SGHNT, CDR2 YYREEE, per germline (reference sequence). CDR3 length equals 16 residues. Trimming removed 4 bases from V and 4 bases from J, with 20 bases in between. CDR3 residues: CASSPPGVREGTEAFF. CDR3 DNA: TGTGCCAGCAGCCCCCCCGGGGTAAGGGAAGGCACTGAAGCTTTCTTT.

The chain carries TRBV6-5 and TRBJ2-3; D uncertain. With 2 bases removed from V and 7 bases from J, the gap between germline ends came to 16 bases. This CDR3 has 15 residues. Germline V CDR1 and CDR2: MNHEY, SVGAGI. CDR3 region: CASSYGRLELNTQYF. CDR3 nucleotide sequence: TGTGCCAGCAGTTACGGTCGCCTAGAGTTGAATACGCAGTATTTT.

V gene TRBV7-2 combines with J gene TRBJ1-1; 8 bases line up with TRBD1. Germline CDR1 is SGHTA and CDR2 is FQGNSA. Trimming took 2 bases from V and 4 from J; bases not matched to a gene: 12. The CDR3 contains 17 residues. CDR3 coding DNA: TGTGCCAGCAGCTTATCCCTCAGGGGGCAGTTCGCCACTGAAGCTTTCTTT. It translates to CASSLSLRGQFATEAFF.

This clone showed up just a few times. This chain connects TRBV7-2 to TRBJ1-1, with D perhaps TRBD1 (6 bases). Per germline, CDR1 SGHTA and CDR2 FQGNSA. The CDR3 sequence is 16 residues long. Trimming removed 5 bases from V and 2 bases from J, with 18 bases in between. The CDR3 DNA follows: TGTGCCAGCAGCGCCCCAACGGGACACCTAAACACTGAAGCTTTCTTT. Translation: CASSAPTGHLNTEAFF.

This rearrangement joins TRBV7-2 to TRBJ2-1; 9 bases agree with TRBD1. Trimming took 1 base from V and 8 from J; bases not matched to a gene: 6. There are 15 residues in the CDR3. Germline V gene data show CDR1 as SGHTA and CDR2 as FQGNSA. CDR3 region: CASSLVSTGGYEQFF. The CDR3 DNA is TGTGCCAGCAGCTTAGTATCCACAGGGGGCTATGAGCAGTTCTTC. Together with reference TRBV7-2 and TRBJ2-1, the CDR3 gives the full variable domain: GAGVSQSPSNKVTEKGKDVELRCDPISGHTALYWYRQSLGQGLEFLIYFQGNSAPDKSGLPSDRFSAERTGGSVSTLTIQRTQQEDSAVYLCASSLVSTGGYEQFFGPGTRLTVL.

V is TRBV7-3 and J is TRBJ1-1; TRBD1 might be the D (5 bases). Germline CDR1 is SGHTA and CDR2 is FQGTGA. Trimming took off 5 bases at V and 5 bases at J, with 12 bases between the two ends. This CDR3 comprises 13 residues. For the CDR3, the DNA is TGTGCCAGCAGCCCGACAGACGGGACTGAAGCTTTCTTT. As protein: CASSPTDGTEAFF.

The V and J genes are TRBV5-1 and TRBJ2-2; 10 bases are a match to TRBD1. CDR1 SGHRS and CDR2 YFSETQ come from the germline V gene. Trimming at V came to 5 bases and at J to 3 bases, leaving 4 bases not matched to a gene. The CDR3 is 15 residues long. The CDR3 here is CASSGGQGDTGELFF. In DNA form, the CDR3 reads TGCGCCAGCAGTGGCGGACAGGGGGACACCGGGGAGCTGTTTTTT.

This rearrangement joins TRBV6-6 to TRBJ1-1, with a weak D call TRBD1 (6 bases). Between the trimmed V and J ends, which lost 5 bases and 1 base, there was a span of 14 bases. Germline CDR1 is MNHNY and CDR2 is SVGAGI (reference sequence). CDR3 length equals 15 residues. In nucleotides, the CDR3 is TGTGCCAGCAGTCCTCGGGGGGGGCAGAACACTGAAGCTTTCTTT. Its translation is CASSPRGGQNTEAFF.

This chain uses TRBV11-2 with TRBJ2-3; 9 nucleotides match TRBD2. V was pared by 5 bases and J by 3 bases, with 6 bases of the junction left unmatched. The CDR3 has 15 amino acids. From germline, CDR1 is SGHAT and CDR2 FQNNGV. The CDR3 DNA reads TGTGCCAGCAGCGTGCGGGGGGGCCTAACAGATACGCAGTATTTT. Protein sequence: CASSVRGGLTDTQYF. Looking up the rest from reference TRBV11-2 and TRBJ2-3 gives the full variable domain: EAGVAQSPRYKIIEKRQSVAFWCNPISGHATLYWYQQILGQGPKLLIQFQNNGVVDDSQLPKDRFSAERLKGVDSTLKIQPAKLEDSAVYLCASSVRGGLTDTQYFGPGTRLTVL.

This rearrangement joins TRBV7-9 to TRBJ1-1, with D possibly matching TRBD1 (5 bases). The V end was cut by 2 bases, the J end by 0 bases, with 10 bases between. This CDR3 contains 15 residues. The germline gives CDR1 SEHNR, CDR2 FQNEAQ (reference sequence). This CDR3 reads CASSLRAGLNTEAFF. The CDR3 DNA reads as TGTGCCAGCAGCTTACGGGCAGGGCTGAACACTGAAGCTTTCTTT.

The CDR3 region has the DNA TGTGCCAGCAGCTTAGAACGGGTTGAAAAACTGTTTTTT. This translates into CASSLERVEKLFF. The V and J genes are TRBV7-2 and TRBJ1-4; D gene unclear. The CDR3 contains 13 residues. Trimming took off 1 base at V and 7 bases at J, with 7 bases between the two ends. Per the germline V gene, CDR1 is SGHTA and CDR2 is FQGNSA.

This chain links TRBV7-8 with TRBJ2-7; 8 bases align to TRBD1. The CDR3 extends over 15 amino acids. The V gene end was trimmed by 1 base and the J gene end by 2 bases; junction bases not matched to a gene: 4. Germline V gene sequence: CDR1 SGHVS, CDR2 FQNEAQ. Written as DNA, the CDR3 is TGTGCCAGCAGCTTAGGACAGGGGTCCCCCTACGAGCAGTACTTC. It is translated as CASSLGQGSPYEQYF.

The CDR3 is CASSVRGRGTFF. The CDR3 region has the DNA TGTGCCAGCAGTGTGAGGGGGCGCGGAACTTTCTTT. The J gene is TRBJ1-1, the V gene TRBV2, with TRBD1 matching 7 bases. The germline V gene encodes CDR1 SNHLY and CDR2 FYNNEI. V trimming: 4 bases; J trimming: 12 bases; junction bases outside the gene matches: 8. The CDR3 covers 12 residues.

The rearrangement links TRBV19 to TRBJ1-1; D gene unclear. The germline V and J ends were trimmed by 6 bases and 1 base, with 15 bases remaining between them. Germline CDR1 and CDR2: LNHDA and SQIVND (reference sequence). The CDR3 length is 15 residues. CDR3 sequence (DNA): TGTGCCAGTAGGCCGAACGAAGGCGGGAACACTGAAGCTTTCTTT. Translating it yields CASRPNEGGNTEAFF.

The gene calls are TRBV28 and TRBJ2-3; 13 positions agree with TRBD2. Germline lookup yields CDR1 MDHEN and CDR2 SYDVKM. The CDR3 runs to 22 residues. Trimming removed 5 bases from V and 4 bases from J; junction bases left unmatched: 24. The CDR3 bases are TGTGCCAGCAGTAAACTAAATCTTTGGGAGACTAGCGGGGGGCCAGCGGCAGATACGCAGTATTTT. It encodes CASSKLNLWETSGGPAADTQYF.

The V call is TRBV5-1, the J call TRBJ2-3; perhaps TRBD1 as D (5 bases). V was pared by 1 base and J by 0 bases, with 12 bases between. This CDR3 has 16 amino acids. CDR1 and CDR2 from the germline V gene are SGHRS and YFSETQ. The CDR3 protein is CASSLTGAPSTDTQYF. Written as DNA, the CDR3 is TGCGCCAGCAGCTTGACTGGGGCCCCTAGCACAGATACGCAGTATTTT.

CDR3 sequence reads: CASSIGQTGGYTF. In DNA, the CDR3 is TGTGCCAGCAGTATCGGACAGACGGGGGGCTACACCTTC. The chain combines TRBV5-6 with TRBJ1-2; a weak D match, TRBD1 (6 bases). The CDR3 consists of 13 residues. Between the trimmed V and J ends, which lost 5 bases and 8 bases, there was a span of 16 bases. Germline V CDR1 and CDR2: SGHDT, YYEEEE. The full variable domain, with the rest looked up from reference TRBV5-6 and TRBJ1-2, is DAGVTQSPTHLIKTRGQQVTLRCSPKSGHDTVSWYQQALGQGPQFIFQYYEEEERQRGNFPDRFSGHQFPNYSSELNVNALLLGDSALYLCASSIGQTGGYTFGSGTRLTVV.

The sample holds a few counts of this clone. This chain links TRBV21-1 with TRBJ1-5. TRBV21-1 has pseudogene status. The CDR3 loop spans 12 amino acids. CDR3 sequence: CASTLPRPCQHF. The CDR3 DNA reads TGTGCCAGCACCCTACCGAGGCCCTGCCAGCATTTT.